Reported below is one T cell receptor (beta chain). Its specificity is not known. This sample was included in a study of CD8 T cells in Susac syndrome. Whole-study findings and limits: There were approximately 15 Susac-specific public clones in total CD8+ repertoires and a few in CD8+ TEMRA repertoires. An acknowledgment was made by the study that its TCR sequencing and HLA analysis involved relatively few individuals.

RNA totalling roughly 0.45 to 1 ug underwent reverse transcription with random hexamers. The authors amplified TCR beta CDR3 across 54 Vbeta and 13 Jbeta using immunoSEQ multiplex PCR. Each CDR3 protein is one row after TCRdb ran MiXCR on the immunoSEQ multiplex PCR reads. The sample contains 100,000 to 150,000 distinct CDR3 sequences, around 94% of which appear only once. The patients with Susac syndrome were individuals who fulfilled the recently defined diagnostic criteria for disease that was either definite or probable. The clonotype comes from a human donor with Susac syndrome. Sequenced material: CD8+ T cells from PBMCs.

The CDR3 is CASRRESQLNTEAFF. The CDR3 nucleotides are TGTGCCAGCAGAAGAGAGTCTCAGCTGAACACTGAAGCTTTCTTT. The rearrangement uses TRBV27 and TRBJ1-1, with D uncertain. The V end lost 6 bases, the J end lost 0 bases, and 14 bases lay between the germline ends. Germline CDR1 MNHEY, CDR2 SMNVEV (reference sequence). The CDR3 covers 15 residues.